Shown below are 8 T cell receptor beta chains from a single sample sequenced in a study of patients and donors after allogeneic stem cell transplantation. TCRdb re-called the RT-PCR reads with MiXCR, one entry per CDR3 protein. This sample carries over 150,000 distinct CDR3 sequences, about 32% of them seen once, and the ten largest clones take around 3%. Input material: blood, either unsorted or a sorted T cell fraction (not recorded which). All receptors derive from a human donor who was either an allogeneic HSCT recipient or a stem cell or donor lymphocyte infusion donor (not recorded which). It is not recorded whose cells these are; they may come from a transplant donor.

The chain couples TRBV7-8 to TRBJ1-5, with D perhaps TRBD1 (6 bases). Germline values: CDR1 SGHVS, CDR2 FQNEAQ. The ends were cut back, 4 bases at V and 0 bases at J, with 10 bases in the middle. This CDR3 is built from 15 residues. The CDR3 coding sequence is TGTGCCAGCAGCTCGGACAGATCTAGCAATCAGCCCCAGCATTTT. This translates into CASSSDRSSNQPQHF.

This clonotype was observed a few times. The genes are TRBV20-1 and TRBJ2-6; D is undetermined. CDR1 is DFQATT and CDR2 is SNEGSKA in the germline V gene (reference sequence). V was cut by 7 bases and J by 2 bases, with 9 bases left in between. This CDR3 has 13 residues. DNA of the CDR3: TGCAGTGGAAAGCGTCCTGGGGCCAACGTCCTGACTTTC. As protein: CSGKRPGANVLTF.

This chain joins TRBV12-3 or TRBV12-4 and TRBJ2-2, with D unclear. CDR3 length equals 15 residues. Trimming pared 8 bases from V and 3 bases from J, leaving 16 bases between. CDR3 amino acids: CASSPWGGDTGELFF. CDR3 DNA sequence: TGTGCCAGCTCACCCTGGGGTGGGGACACCGGGGAGCTGTTTTTT.

The chain links TRBV20-1 to TRBJ2-3; a possible D gene is TRBD1 (6 bases). Germline assignment: CDR1 DFQATT and CDR2 SNEGSKA (reference sequence). This CDR3 is built from 13 residues. The germline V and J ends were trimmed by 3 bases and 3 bases, with 10 bases remaining between them. CDR3 sequence: CSASQGTTDTQYF. DNA of the CDR3: TGCAGTGCTAGCCAGGGGACGACAGATACGCAGTATTTT.

The chain is built from TRBV20-1 and TRBJ2-3, with 7 nucleotides matching TRBD2. Germline V gene sequence: CDR1 DFQATT, CDR2 SNEGSKA (reference sequence). J lost 6 bases, V lost 4 bases, and 10 bases had no gene match. The CDR3 loop spans 14 amino acids. The CDR3 DNA reads TGCAGTGCTACCCCCCGGGACTATTGGGATACGCAGTATTTT. Residues: CSATPRDYWDTQYF.

The V call is TRBV4-3, the J call TRBJ2-1; possible D gene TRBD2, 5 bases. The germline V and J ends were trimmed by 0 bases and 6 bases, with 15 bases remaining between them. The CDR3 totals 16 residues. Looked up from germline, CDR1 is LGHNA and CDR2 is YSLEER. The DNA for the CDR3 is TGCGCCAGCAGCCAAGAAGGGCCGGGGATGATCAATGAGCAGTTCTTC. Translated, it gives CASSQEGPGMINEQFF.

The chain employs TRBV29-1 and TRBJ2-3; 14 bases are a match to TRBD2. Germline V gives CDR1 SQVTM, CDR2 ANQGSEA. The CDR3 consists of 17 residues. V lost 4 bases to trimming and J lost 2 bases; unmatched junction nucleotides: 8. The CDR3 protein is CSVGGTSGRGYTDTQYF. CDR3 DNA sequence: TGCAGCGTTGGAGGGACTAGCGGGAGAGGGTACACAGATACGCAGTATTTT.

The chain has TRBV6-5 and TRBJ2-5, with TRBD2 matching over 14 bases. Unmatched junction bases numbered 4, after V lost 6 bases and J lost 4 bases. The CDR3 is 15 amino acids. The germline V gene encodes CDR1 MNHEY and CDR2 SVGAGI. For the CDR3, the DNA is TGTGCCAGCAGCAACGGACTAGCGGGAGGAGAGACCCAGTACTTC. It translates to CASSNGLAGGETQYF.